Listed here is a single T cell receptor beta chain. CDR3 length: 12 residues. V was clipped by 8 bases and J by 1 base, with 9 bases between them. Germline CDR1 reads MNHNS; CDR2 reads SASEGT. The data belong to a study of beta chain features in type 1 diabetes. Investigators reverse transcribed all isolated RNA, so they sequenced expressed TCRB transcripts. Produced via immunoSEQ multiplex PCR; TCRdb's table is partial and in-frame only. The sample shows about 130,000 clones, around a tenth of them seen only once. The chain is built from TRBV6-1 and TRBJ2-7; D call uncertain. The TCR comes from a man aged 18 to 30 in good health. Sequencing was performed on central memory CD4+ T cells from blood. Written as DNA, the CDR3 is TGTGCCAGCCCGCGGTCATCCTACGAGCAGTACTTC. The encoded protein is CASPRSSYEQYF.